Shown below are 26 T cell receptor beta chains from a single sample sequenced in a study of CD4 T cells in relation to SARS-CoV-2 and coronaviruses. Their specific antigens are unknown. The repertoire was sequenced with immunoSEQ multiplex PCR; TCRdb's copy has only in-frame clones and lacks some. The table records fewer than 20,000 clones, roughly four fifths of them present only once. CD4+ T cells from unexposed donors were obtained before the COVID-19 pandemic (2011-2018). The cells were cultured for around ten days before CD4+ T cells were isolated. Sequencing was carried out using CD4+ T cells from PBMCs, cultured in vitro. The receptors here all came from a human donor in good health.

The genes are TRBV30 and TRBJ2-7; the match to TRBD2 covers 7 bases. This CDR3 contains 15 residues. The J segment lost 2 bases and the V segment lost 3 bases, leaving 10 bases of the junction unmatched. CDR1 and CDR2 from the germline V gene are GTSNPN and SVGIG (reference sequence). CDR3 sequence: CAWSGGSSGPYEQYF. In DNA, the CDR3 is TGTGCCTGGAGCGGCGGTTCTAGCGGTCCCTACGAGCAGTACTTC.

This clone was detected only a few times. The chain uses TRBV27 and TRBJ2-1; D remains unclear. CDR3 length equals 13 residues. CDR1 is MNHEY and CDR2 is SMNVEV in the germline V gene (reference sequence). V lost 1 base and J 7 bases, leaving 8 bases between the germline ends. The DNA for the CDR3 is TGTGCCAGCAGTTTATTTAACGAAAATGAGCAGTTCTTC. Translated, it gives CASSLFNENEQFF.

The rearrangement joins TRBV4-3 to TRBJ2-7; tentative D call: TRBD1 (6 bases). V lost 1 base, J lost 6 bases, and 10 bases lay in between. Germline CDR1 reads LGHNA; CDR2 reads YSLEER. There are 13 residues in the CDR3. The CDR3 DNA reads as TGCGCCAGCAGCCAAGCACAGGGCGGCGAGCAGTACTTC. As protein: CASSQAQGGEQYF.

J is TRBJ1-2 and V is TRBV6-5; 7 bases map to TRBD1. Germline assignment: CDR1 MNHEY and CDR2 SVGAGI. After removal of 8 bases from V and 2 bases from J, the junction contained 11 bases not matched to a gene. The CDR3 contains 15 residues. For the CDR3, the DNA is TGTGCCAGCGGCCTTAAGGAGGGGGCAAACTATGGCTACACCTTC. Its protein product is CASGLKEGANYGYTF.

The chain couples TRBV6-7 to TRBJ2-3; D is ambiguous. TRBV6-7 is an ORF, with its function uncertain. This CDR3 is built from 15 residues. Trimming pared 5 bases from V and 4 bases from J, leaving 16 bases between. CDR3 region: CASSNARPGADTQYF. The CDR3 DNA follows: TGTGCCAGCAGTAACGCGCGGCCCGGTGCAGATACGCAGTATTTT.

The rearrangement uses TRBV5-1 and TRBJ2-3, with TRBD2 matching over 7 bases. V shed 0 bases and J 2 bases; nucleotides not matched to a gene: 6. Germline V gene data show CDR1 as SGHRS and CDR2 as YFSETQ. The CDR3 sequence is 16 residues long. The CDR3 sequence: CASSLVGTSVTDTQYF. The CDR3 region has the DNA TGCGCCAGCAGCTTGGTGGGCACTAGCGTCACAGATACGCAGTATTTT.

This clone was counted a few times. This chain joins TRBV4-3 and TRBJ2-7; unclear D gene. This CDR3 region has 13 residues. Germline V gives CDR1 LGHNA, CDR2 YSLEER. V was cut by 0 bases and J by 3 bases, with 6 bases left in between. The CDR3 loop reads CASSQEKGYEQYF. In DNA form, the CDR3 reads TGCGCCAGCAGCCAAGAAAAGGGCTACGAGCAGTACTTC.

The chain combines TRBV19 with TRBJ1-1, with a possible D match to TRBD1 (5 bases). Trimming left V 5 bases short and J 3 bases short, with 13 bases between. The CDR3 covers 14 residues. Germline V gene lookup returns CDR1 LNHDA and CDR2 SQIVND (reference sequence). CDR3 in amino acids: CASSSGLGDTEAFF. CDR3 sequence (DNA): TGTGCCAGTAGTTCAGGGTTGGGGGACACTGAAGCTTTCTTT. The full variable domain, with the rest looked up from reference TRBV19 and TRBJ1-1, is DGGITQSPKYLFRKEGQNVTLSCEQNLNHDAMYWYRQDPGQGLRLIYYSQIVNDFQKGDIAEGYSVSREKKESFPLTVTSAQKNPTAFYLCASSSGLGDTEAFFGQGTRLTVV.

The J gene is TRBJ1-1, the V gene TRBV5-1, with D possibly TRBD1 on 5 matching bases. This CDR3 spans 14 amino acids. V shed 0 bases and J shed 1 base, with 7 bases lying between them. Germline assignment: CDR1 SGHRS and CDR2 YFSETQ. The CDR3 bases are TGCGCCAGCAGCTTGGCCGACAGGAACACTGAAGCTTTCTTT. As protein: CASSLADRNTEAFF.

The gene calls are TRBV14 and TRBJ2-5; 8 positions match TRBD1. The length of the CDR3 is 16 residues. The J segment lost 3 bases and the V segment lost 1 base, leaving 7 bases of the junction unmatched. The germline V gene encodes CDR1 SGHDN and CDR2 FVKESK. CDR3 residues: CASSQGVGQAEETQYF. The DNA of the CDR3 is TGTGCCAGCAGCCAAGGTGTGGGACAGGCCGAAGAGACCCAGTACTTC. Based on the CDR3 plus reference TRBV14 and TRBJ2-5, the full variable domain is EAGVTQFPSHSVIEKGQTVTLRCDPISGHDNLYWYRRVMGKEIKFLLHFVKESKQDESGMPNNRFLAERTGGTYSTLKVQPAELEDSGVYFCASSQGVGQAEETQYFGPGTRLLVL.

This chain joins TRBV7-2 and TRBJ1-3; D gene unclear. From germline, CDR1 is SGHTA and CDR2 FQGNSA. CDR3 size: 16 residues. Deletions cut 1 base from V and 0 bases from J, with 10 bases between. This CDR3 is CASSLGRDSSGNTIYF. The CDR3 DNA is TGTGCCAGCAGCTTAGGAAGGGATTCCTCTGGAAACACCATATATTTT.

J is TRBJ2-3 and V is TRBV5-5; TRBD1 matches at 10 bases. Germline lookup yields CDR1 SGHKS and CDR2 YYEKEE (reference sequence). This CDR3 contains 18 residues. V shed 3 bases and J 4 bases; nucleotides not matched to a gene: 14. The CDR3 DNA follows: TGTGCCAGCAGCTCCGGGACAGGGGTGTATTGGAGCGCAGATACGCAGTATTTT. This sequence encodes CASSSGTGVYWSADTQYF.

This chain uses TRBV19 with TRBJ2-1; D perhaps matches TRBD2 (7 bases). The CDR3 consists of 15 residues. The ends were cut back, 7 bases at V and 0 bases at J, with 13 bases in the middle. Germline assignment: CDR1 LNHDA and CDR2 SQIVND (reference sequence). CDR3 DNA sequence: TGTGCCAGTACGGGGGGCGGGAGCTCCTACAATGAGCAGTTCTTC. Its protein is CASTGGGSSYNEQFF. The full variable domain, rest sourced from reference TRBV19 and TRBJ2-1, is DGGITQSPKYLFRKEGQNVTLSCEQNLNHDAMYWYRQDPGQGLRLIYYSQIVNDFQKGDIAEGYSVSREKKESFPLTVTSAQKNPTAFYLCASTGGGSSYNEQFFGPGTRLTVL.

V gene TRBV5-1 combines with J gene TRBJ2-5; 12 positions agree with TRBD2. The CDR3 runs to 14 residues. Germline trimming cut 7 bases from V and 2 bases from J; bases unmatched to any gene: 3. Germline-derived CDR1 and CDR2 are SGHRS and YFSETQ. This chain's CDR3 is CASQTSGRQETQYF. CDR3 bases: TGCGCCAGCCAGACTAGCGGGAGACAAGAGACCCAGTACTTC.

V gene TRBV7-2 combines with J gene TRBJ2-3; perhaps D is TRBD1 or TRBD2 (6 bases each). Trimming took off 5 bases at V and 3 bases at J, with 15 bases between the two ends. Looked up from germline, CDR1 is SGHTA and CDR2 is FQGNSA. The CDR3 sequence is 15 residues long. This CDR3 is CASSPQQGRTDTQYF. The CDR3 DNA follows: TGTGCCAGCAGCCCCCAGCAGGGGAGGACAGATACGCAGTATTTT.

This clone was detected only once. This chain uses TRBV5-6 with TRBJ2-5, with D perhaps matching TRBD1 (6 bases). V was pared by 5 bases and J by 4 bases, with 15 bases between. Germline V gene data show CDR1 as SGHDT and CDR2 as YYEEEE. The CDR3 contains 14 residues. CDR3 amino acids: CASRLQGIGETQYF. The DNA for the CDR3 is TGTGCCAGCAGACTACAGGGAATTGGAGAGACCCAGTACTTC.

The chain joins TRBV5-1 to TRBJ2-1, with TRBD1 matching over 9 bases. V trimming: 2 bases; J trimming: 10 bases; junction bases outside the gene matches: 4. Looked up from germline, CDR1 is SGHRS and CDR2 is YFSETQ. The CDR3 runs to 13 residues. CDR3 residues: CASSFGDRGEQFF. In DNA form, the CDR3 reads TGCGCCAGCAGCTTTGGTGACAGGGGGGAGCAGTTCTTC. Full variable domain (outside the CDR3, taken from reference TRBV5-1 and TRBJ2-1): KAGVTQTPRYLIKTRGQQVTLSCSPISGHRSVSWYQQTPGQGLQFLFEYFSETQRNKGNFPGRFSGRQFSNSRSEMNVSTLELGDSALYLCASSFGDRGEQFFGPGTRLTVL.

The V call is TRBV29-1, the J call TRBJ1-4, with D unclear. CDR1 is SQVTM and CDR2 is ANQGSEA in the germline V gene. This CDR3 region has 11 residues. Trimming stripped 5 bases from V and 8 bases from J, with 9 bases between. This chain's CDR3 is CSVQSGEKLFF. The CDR3 DNA reads TGCAGCGTTCAGTCCGGCGAAAAACTGTTTTTT.

The rearrangement joins TRBV7-9 to TRBJ1-5; 11 bases map to TRBD1. Per germline, CDR1 SEHNR and CDR2 FQNEAQ (reference sequence). The CDR3 runs to 16 residues. V trimming: 3 bases; J trimming: 5 bases; junction bases outside the gene matches: 6. The chain's CDR3 is CASSLARTGGHQPQHF. In DNA, the CDR3 is TGTGCCAGCAGCTTGGCCCGGACAGGGGGCCATCAGCCCCAGCATTTT. Full variable domain (missing parts from reference TRBV7-9 and TRBJ1-5): DTGVSQNPRHKITKRGQNVTFRCDPISEHNRLYWYRQTLGQGPEFLTYFQNEAQLEKSRLLSDRFSAERPKGSFSTLEIQRTEQGDSAMYLCASSLARTGGHQPQHFGDGTRLSIL.

This clone showed up just a few times. The J gene is TRBJ2-7, the V gene TRBV13; perhaps TRBD2 as D (6 bases). V was trimmed by 6 bases and J by 7 bases, leaving 19 bases between them. This CDR3 has 14 residues. Germline V lookup: CDR1 PRHDT, CDR2 FYEKMQ (reference sequence). The CDR3 here is CASSQGASGGEQYF. The CDR3 region has the DNA TGTGCCAGCAGTCAAGGGGCGTCCGGGGGAGAGCAGTACTTC.

This clone has a handful of counts. The chain links TRBV9 to TRBJ1-6; D remains unclear. The CDR3 is 14 residues long. V was trimmed by 0 bases and J by 10 bases, leaving 11 bases between them. CDR1 and CDR2 from the germline V gene are SGDLS and YYNGEE. DNA for the CDR3: TGTGCCAGCAGCGTAGGATGGCGGAACTCACCCCTCCACTTT. It yields the protein CASSVGWRNSPLHF.

This chain joins TRBV5-6 and TRBJ2-5; D possibly corresponds to TRBD1 (6 bases). The V end lost 5 bases, the J end lost 4 bases, and 12 bases lay between the germline ends. The CDR3 has 13 residues. The germline CDR1 and CDR2 sequences are SGHDT and YYEEEE. The CDR3 DNA reads TGTGCCAGCAGAAGACAGGCATCAGAGACCCAGTACTTC. Its protein is CASRRQASETQYF.

The chain joins TRBV9 to TRBJ2-3, with 8 bases matching TRBD2. CDR1 and CDR2 from the germline V gene are SGDLS and YYNGEE. CDR3 length: 16 amino acids. V dropped 0 bases and J dropped 3; count of bases not matched to a gene: 6. The CDR3 bases are TGTGCCAGCAGCGTAGCAGGGCTAGCGGGTACAGATACGCAGTATTTT. Translation gives CASSVAGLAGTDTQYF.

The rearrangement links TRBV19 to TRBJ2-3; 9 nucleotides line up with TRBD2. From germline, CDR1 is LNHDA and CDR2 SQIVND (reference sequence). Trimming at V came to 5 bases and at J to 2 bases, leaving 5 bases not matched to a gene. The CDR3 is 15 residues long. The CDR3 sequence: CASSGAGGNTDTQYF. In DNA form, the CDR3 reads TGTGCCAGTAGTGGAGCGGGAGGAAACACAGATACGCAGTATTTT.

The J gene is TRBJ2-7, the V gene TRBV7-2; 9 nucleotides line up with TRBD2. The CDR3 length is 15 residues. CDR1 and CDR2 (germline): SGHTA, FQGNSA. With V trimmed by 1 base and J by 3 bases, 4 bases remained unmatched. The CDR3 loop reads CASSLDASGDYEQYF. For the CDR3, the DNA is TGTGCCAGCAGCTTAGATGCTAGCGGGGACTACGAGCAGTACTTC.

The count of this clone is one. V is TRBV7-3 and J is TRBJ2-7; D ambiguous. V shed 5 bases and J shed 2 bases, with 13 bases lying between them. From germline, CDR1 is SGHTA and CDR2 FQGTGA. This CDR3 region has 14 residues. CDR3: CASSPRAGAYEQYF. Written as DNA, the CDR3 is TGTGCCAGCAGCCCAAGGGCAGGAGCCTACGAGCAGTACTTC.